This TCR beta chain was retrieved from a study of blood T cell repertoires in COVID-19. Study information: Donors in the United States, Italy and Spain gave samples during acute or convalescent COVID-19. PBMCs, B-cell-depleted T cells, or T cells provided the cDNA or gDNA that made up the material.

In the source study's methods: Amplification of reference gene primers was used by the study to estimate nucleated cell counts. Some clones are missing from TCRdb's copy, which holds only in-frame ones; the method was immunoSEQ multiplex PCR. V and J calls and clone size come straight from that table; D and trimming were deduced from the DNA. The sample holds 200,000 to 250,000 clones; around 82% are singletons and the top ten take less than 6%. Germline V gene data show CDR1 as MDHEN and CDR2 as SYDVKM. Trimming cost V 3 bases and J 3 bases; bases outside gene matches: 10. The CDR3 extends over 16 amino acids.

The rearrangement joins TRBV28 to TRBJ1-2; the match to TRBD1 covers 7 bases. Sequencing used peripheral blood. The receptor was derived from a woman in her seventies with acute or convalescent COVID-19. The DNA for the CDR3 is TGTGCCAGCAGTTTGGGGTCTCCTACAGGGGACTATGGCTACACCTTC. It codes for CASSLGSPTGDYGYTF.